The clone carrying this TCR beta chain was found a few times. This record belongs to a study of molecular identifiers for immune sequencing clone quantification. V lost 7 bases to trimming and J lost 7 bases, with 19 bases between them. Germline V lookup: CDR1 MNHEY, CDR2 SMNVEV (reference sequence). The CDR3 runs to 15 residues. One entry per CDR3 protein results from TCRdb running MiXCR on the PCR reads. The sample has more than 450,000 distinct CDR3 sequences; about 20% are singletons. The chain joins TRBV27 to TRBJ1-4, with D perhaps matching TRBD1 (5 bases). The sample taken for sequencing was naive CD8+ T cells from blood, with Jurkat cell RNA spiked in. Subset of the sample: FACS-sorted CD8+CD4-CCR7+CD45RA+ naive T cells. The sequence came from a human donor in good health. Some libraries in this study had Jurkat cell RNA spiked in. The CDR3 coding sequence is TGTGCCAGCACCGCCGGGCCAGGGTTTAGTGAAAAACTGTTTTTT. Protein: CASTAGPGFSEKLFF.